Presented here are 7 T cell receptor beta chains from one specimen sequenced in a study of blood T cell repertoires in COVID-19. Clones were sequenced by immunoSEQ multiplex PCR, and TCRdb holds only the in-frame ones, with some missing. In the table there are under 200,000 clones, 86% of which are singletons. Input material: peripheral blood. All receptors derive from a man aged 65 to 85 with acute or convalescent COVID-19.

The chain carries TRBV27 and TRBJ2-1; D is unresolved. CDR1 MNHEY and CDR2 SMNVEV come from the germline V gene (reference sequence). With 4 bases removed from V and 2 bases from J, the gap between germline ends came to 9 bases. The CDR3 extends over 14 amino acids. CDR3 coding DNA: TGTGCCAGCAGTTCCGCCCAGACCTACAATGAGCAGTTCTTC. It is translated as CASSSAQTYNEQFF.

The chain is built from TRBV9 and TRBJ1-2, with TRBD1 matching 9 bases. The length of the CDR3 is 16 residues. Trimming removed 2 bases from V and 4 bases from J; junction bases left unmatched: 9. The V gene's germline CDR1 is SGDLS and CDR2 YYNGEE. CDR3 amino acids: CASSVSGTGYGYGYTF. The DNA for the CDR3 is TGTGCCAGCAGCGTCTCCGGGACAGGGTATGGCTATGGCTACACCTTC.

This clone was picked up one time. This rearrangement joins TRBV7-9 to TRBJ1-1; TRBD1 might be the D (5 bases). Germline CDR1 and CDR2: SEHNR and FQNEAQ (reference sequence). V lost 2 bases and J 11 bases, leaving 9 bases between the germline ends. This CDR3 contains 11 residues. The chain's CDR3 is CASSLRSGAFF. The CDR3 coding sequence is TGTGCCAGCAGCTTACGGTCAGGGGCTTTCTTT.

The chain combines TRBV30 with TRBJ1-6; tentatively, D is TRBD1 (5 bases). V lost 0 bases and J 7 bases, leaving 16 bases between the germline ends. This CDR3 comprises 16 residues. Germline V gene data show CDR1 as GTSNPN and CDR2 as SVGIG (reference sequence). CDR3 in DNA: TGTGCCTGGAGTGTAATTGGGGCGCGACTCAATTCACCCCTCCACTTT. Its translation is CAWSVIGARLNSPLHF.

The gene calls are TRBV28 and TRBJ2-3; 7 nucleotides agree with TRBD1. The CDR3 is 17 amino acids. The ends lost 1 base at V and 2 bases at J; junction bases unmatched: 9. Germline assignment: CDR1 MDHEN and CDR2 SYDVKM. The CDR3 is CASSLFGQASYTDTQYF. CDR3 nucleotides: TGTGCCAGCAGTTTATTTGGACAGGCCAGTTACACAGATACGCAGTATTTT.

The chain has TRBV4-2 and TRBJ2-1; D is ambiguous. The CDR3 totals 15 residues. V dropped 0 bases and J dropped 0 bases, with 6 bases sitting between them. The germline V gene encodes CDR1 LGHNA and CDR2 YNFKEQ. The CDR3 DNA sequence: TGTGCCAGCAGCCAAGACCCAGACTCCTACAATGAGCAGTTCTTC. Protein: CASSQDPDSYNEQFF.

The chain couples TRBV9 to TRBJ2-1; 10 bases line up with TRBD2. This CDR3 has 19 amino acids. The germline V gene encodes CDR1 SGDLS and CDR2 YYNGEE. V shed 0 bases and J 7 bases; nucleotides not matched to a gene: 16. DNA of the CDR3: TGTGCCAGCAGCGTAGCTACTGGGGCTAGCGGGGGAAGGACGAATGAGCAGTTCTTC. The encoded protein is CASSVATGASGGRTNEQFF.